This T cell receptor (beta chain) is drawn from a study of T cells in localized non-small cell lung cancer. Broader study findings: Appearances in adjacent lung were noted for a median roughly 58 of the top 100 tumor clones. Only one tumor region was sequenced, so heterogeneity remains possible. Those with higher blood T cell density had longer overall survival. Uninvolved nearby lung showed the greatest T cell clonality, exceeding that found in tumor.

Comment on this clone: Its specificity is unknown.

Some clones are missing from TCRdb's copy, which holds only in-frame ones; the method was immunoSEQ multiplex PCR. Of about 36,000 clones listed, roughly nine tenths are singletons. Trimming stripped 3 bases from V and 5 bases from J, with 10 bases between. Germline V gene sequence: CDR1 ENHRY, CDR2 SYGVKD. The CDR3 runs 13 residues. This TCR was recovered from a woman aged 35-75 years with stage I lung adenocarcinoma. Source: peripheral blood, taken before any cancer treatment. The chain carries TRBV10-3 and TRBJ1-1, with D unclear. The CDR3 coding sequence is TGTGCCATCAGTGAAGAGGGTTTGACTGAAGCTTTCTTT. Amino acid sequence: CAISEEGLTEAFF.